These 14 T cell receptor beta chains were sequenced from one sample in a study of cytomegalovirus exposure and HLA in healthy donors. Here immunoSEQ multiplex PCR was the method, and the copy in TCRdb shows in-frame clones only, minus some. This table holds 100,000 to 150,000 clones, about nine tenths found once. The sequenced sample was PBMCs. These TCRs come from a young woman in good health and CMV-seronegative.

The chain is built from TRBV15 and TRBJ1-1; 10 nucleotides match TRBD1. CDR3 length equals 15 residues. With 2 bases clipped from V and 7 bases from J, the junction kept 7 bases outside the gene matches. In germline, CDR1 is LNHNV, CDR2 YYDKDF (reference sequence). Here the CDR3 reads CATSRRQGAMGEAFF. CDR3 coding DNA: TGTGCCACCAGCAGAAGACAGGGGGCGATGGGTGAAGCTTTCTTT.

This CDR3 is CASSQEEASGSYEQYF. The CDR3 DNA is TGTGCCAGCAGCCAAGAGGAGGCTAGCGGCTCCTACGAGCAGTACTTC. The rearrangement uses TRBV4-2 and TRBJ2-7; 7 positions match TRBD2. The CDR3 covers 16 residues. Germline CDR1 LGHNA, CDR2 YNFKEQ. Trimming took 0 bases from V and 0 from J; bases not matched to a gene: 5.

As for this clone: Different DNA sequences within this sample yield the same CDR3. The CDR3 spells CASSLGQNTGELFF. Written as DNA, the CDR3 is TGTGCCAGCAGCTTAGGACAGAACACCGGGGAGCTGTTTTTT. This chain connects TRBV11-3 to TRBJ2-2, with D hard to call. Germline V gene sequence: CDR1 SGHNT, CDR2 YENEEA. The ends were cut back, 1 base at V and 1 base at J, with 4 bases in the middle. The CDR3 has 14 amino acids.

The V call is TRBV14, the J call TRBJ2-3; no reliable D call. CDR1 SGHDN and CDR2 FVKESK come from the germline V gene. V shed 0 bases and J shed 3 bases, with 13 bases lying between them. This CDR3 is 16 amino acids long. CDR3 nucleotide sequence: TGTGCCAGCAGCCAAGATTGGAGACTGCTTACAGATACGCAGTATTTT. Its translation is CASSQDWRLLTDTQYF.

The rearrangement uses TRBV5-6 and TRBJ2-7; 10 nucleotides align to TRBD2. The germline V gene encodes CDR1 SGHDT and CDR2 YYEEEE. Trimming removed 4 bases from V and 5 bases from J; junction bases left unmatched: 21. The CDR3 runs to 19 residues. The CDR3 protein is CASSTRYLGSVLAGDEQYF. CDR3 DNA: TGTGCCAGCAGCACTCGCTATCTGGGTTCCGTGCTAGCGGGAGACGAGCAGTACTTC.

This chain uses TRBV5-4 with TRBJ2-2; 9 nucleotides match TRBD2. The V and J ends lost 1 base and 2 bases, in that order; junction bases with no gene match: 3. The CDR3 runs to 16 residues. CDR1 and CDR2 (germline): SGHNT, YYREEE (reference sequence). The CDR3 sequence: CASSLMLAGNTGELFF. CDR3 DNA: TGTGCCAGCAGCTTGATGCTAGCGGGAAACACCGGGGAGCTGTTTTTT.

The J gene is TRBJ2-7, the V gene TRBV28; possible D gene TRBD1, 6 bases. The germline CDR1 and CDR2 sequences are MDHEN and SYDVKM. V shed 5 bases and J shed 2 bases, with 16 bases lying between them. The CDR3 is 15 amino acids. CDR3: CASSTPQGSTYEQYF. CDR3 coding DNA: TGTGCCAGCAGTACCCCACAGGGCTCAACCTACGAGCAGTACTTC.

The rearrangement uses TRBV2 and TRBJ2-5, with TRBD2 matching over 8 bases. After removal of 3 bases from V and 7 bases from J, the junction contained 7 bases not matched to a gene. Germline CDR1 SNHLY, CDR2 FYNNEI. The CDR3 contains 14 residues. The CDR3 spells CASSDTSGMGTQYF. The CDR3 DNA reads as TGTGCCAGCAGTGATACTAGCGGCATGGGGACCCAGTACTTC.

This clone has a handful of counts. The chain recombines TRBV5-1 with TRBJ1-1, with a possible D match to TRBD1 (5 bases). Germline CDR1 reads SGHRS; CDR2 reads YFSETQ. This CDR3 is built from 15 residues. Trimming stripped 4 bases from V and 5 bases from J, with 18 bases between. The DNA of the CDR3 is TGCGCCAGCAGCAGTTCGTCAGGGTACTGGACTGAAGCTTTCTTT. Translated, it gives CASSSSSGYWTEAFF.

The chain joins TRBV4-1 to TRBJ2-7; 10 bases fit TRBD2. The V gene's germline CDR1 is MGHRA and CDR2 YSYEKL. The CDR3 extends over 16 amino acids. The ends lost 3 bases at V and 0 bases at J; junction bases unmatched: 5. The CDR3 DNA sequence: TGCGCCAGCAGCCAGGATACTAGCGGGAACTCCTACGAGCAGTACTTC. Its translation is CASSQDTSGNSYEQYF.

This chain joins TRBV5-1 and TRBJ2-1; 7 bases agree with TRBD2. The CDR3 totals 14 residues. Trimming cost V 4 bases and J 5 bases; bases outside gene matches: 6. CDR1 is SGHRS and CDR2 is YFSETQ in the germline V gene. The CDR3 protein is CASSPPGGDNEQFF. CDR3 sequence (DNA): TGCGCCAGCAGCCCTCCGGGGGGTGACAATGAGCAGTTCTTC.

The V and J genes are TRBV18 and TRBJ2-1, with D possibly being TRBD2 (5 bases). V was trimmed by 5 bases and J by 7 bases, leaving 12 bases between them. The CDR3 runs to 13 residues. Looked up from germline, CDR1 is KGHSH and CDR2 is LQKENI. CDR3 DNA: TGTGCCAGCTCATCTGGACCGGGGAATGAGCAGTTCTTC. This encodes CASSSGPGNEQFF.

This chain connects TRBV19 to TRBJ2-3; TRBD1 aligns across 7 bases. Germline CDR1 and CDR2: LNHDA and SQIVND (reference sequence). The CDR3 is 16 residues long. Trimming cost V 0 bases and J 0 bases; bases outside gene matches: 3. DNA of the CDR3: TGTGCCAGTAGTATAGATGACAGGGTTAGCACAGATACGCAGTATTTT. Translating it yields CASSIDDRVSTDTQYF.

CDR3: CASSQCGTRNNEQFF. The CDR3 DNA is TGTGCCAGCAGCCAATGCGGGACTAGAAACAATGAGCAGTTCTTC. The rearrangement uses TRBV21-1 and TRBJ2-1; the table's D call of TRBD2 was not tested on the DNA. TRBV21-1 is annotated as a pseudogene. CDR3 size: 15 residues.